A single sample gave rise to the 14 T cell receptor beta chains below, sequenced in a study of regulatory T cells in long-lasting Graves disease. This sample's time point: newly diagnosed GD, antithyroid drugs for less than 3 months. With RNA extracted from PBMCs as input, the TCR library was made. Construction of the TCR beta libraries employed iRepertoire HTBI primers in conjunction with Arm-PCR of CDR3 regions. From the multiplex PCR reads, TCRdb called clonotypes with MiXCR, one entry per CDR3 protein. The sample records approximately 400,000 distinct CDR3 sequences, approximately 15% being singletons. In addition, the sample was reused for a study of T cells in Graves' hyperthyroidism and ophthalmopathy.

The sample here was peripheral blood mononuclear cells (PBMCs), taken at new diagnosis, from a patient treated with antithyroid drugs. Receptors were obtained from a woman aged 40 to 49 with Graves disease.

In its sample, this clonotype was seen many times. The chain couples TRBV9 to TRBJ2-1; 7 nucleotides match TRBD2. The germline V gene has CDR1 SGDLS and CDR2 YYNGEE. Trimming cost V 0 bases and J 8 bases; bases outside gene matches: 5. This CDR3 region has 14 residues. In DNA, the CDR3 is TGTGCCAGCAGCGTAGGGGGAGGGCGGTATGAGCAGTTCTTC. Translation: CASSVGGGRYEQFF. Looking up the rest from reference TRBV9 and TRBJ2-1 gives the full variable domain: DSGVTQTPKHLITATGQRVTLRCSPRSGDLSVYWYQQSLDQGLQFLIQYYNGEERAKGNILERFSAQQFPDLHSELNLSSLELGDSALYFCASSVGGGRYEQFFGPGTRLTVL.

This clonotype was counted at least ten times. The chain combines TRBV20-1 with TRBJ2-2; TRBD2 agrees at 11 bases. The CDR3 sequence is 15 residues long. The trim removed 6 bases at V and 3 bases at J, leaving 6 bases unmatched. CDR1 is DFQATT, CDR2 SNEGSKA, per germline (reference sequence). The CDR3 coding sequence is TGCAGTGCGCTGACTAGCGGGGAGGACACCGGGGAGCTGTTTTTT. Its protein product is CSALTSGEDTGELFF.

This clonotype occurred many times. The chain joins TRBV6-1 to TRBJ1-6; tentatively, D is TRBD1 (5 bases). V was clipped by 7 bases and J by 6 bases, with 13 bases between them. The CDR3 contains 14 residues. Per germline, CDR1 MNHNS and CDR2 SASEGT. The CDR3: CASNDGTFNSPLHF. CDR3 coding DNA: TGTGCCAGCAACGACGGGACTTTTAATTCACCCCTCCACTTT.

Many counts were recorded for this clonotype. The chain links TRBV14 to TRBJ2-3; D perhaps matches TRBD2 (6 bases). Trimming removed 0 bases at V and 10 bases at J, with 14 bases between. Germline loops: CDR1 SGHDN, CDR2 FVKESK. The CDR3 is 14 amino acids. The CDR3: CASSQEGSGRPQYF. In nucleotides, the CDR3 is TGTGCCAGCAGCCAAGAGGGAAGCGGGCGGCCGCAGTATTTT.

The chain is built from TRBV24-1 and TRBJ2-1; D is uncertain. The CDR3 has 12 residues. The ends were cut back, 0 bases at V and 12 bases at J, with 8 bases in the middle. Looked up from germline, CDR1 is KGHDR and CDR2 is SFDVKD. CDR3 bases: TGTGCCACCAGTGATTTGGGGAATTCGCAGTTCTTC. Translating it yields CATSDLGNSQFF.

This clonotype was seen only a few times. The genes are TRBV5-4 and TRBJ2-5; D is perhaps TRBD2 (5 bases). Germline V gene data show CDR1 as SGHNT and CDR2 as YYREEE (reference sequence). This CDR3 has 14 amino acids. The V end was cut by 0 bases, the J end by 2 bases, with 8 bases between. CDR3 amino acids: CASSLVATQETQYF. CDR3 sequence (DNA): TGTGCCAGCAGCTTGGTAGCGACGCAAGAGACCCAGTACTTC.

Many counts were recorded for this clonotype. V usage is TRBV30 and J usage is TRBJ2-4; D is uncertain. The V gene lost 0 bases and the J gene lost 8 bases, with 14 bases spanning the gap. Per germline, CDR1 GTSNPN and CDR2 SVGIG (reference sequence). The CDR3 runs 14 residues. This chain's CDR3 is CAWSVHGVKDIQYF. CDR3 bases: TGTGCCTGGAGTGTACATGGGGTGAAGGACATTCAGTACTTC.

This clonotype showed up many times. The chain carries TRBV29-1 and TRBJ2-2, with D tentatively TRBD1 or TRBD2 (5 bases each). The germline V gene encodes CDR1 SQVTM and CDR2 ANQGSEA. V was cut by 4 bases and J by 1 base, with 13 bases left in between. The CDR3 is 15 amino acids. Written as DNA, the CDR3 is TGCAGCGTTGGCCTAGGGACGGTGAACACCGGGGAGCTGTTTTTT. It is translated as CSVGLGTVNTGELFF.

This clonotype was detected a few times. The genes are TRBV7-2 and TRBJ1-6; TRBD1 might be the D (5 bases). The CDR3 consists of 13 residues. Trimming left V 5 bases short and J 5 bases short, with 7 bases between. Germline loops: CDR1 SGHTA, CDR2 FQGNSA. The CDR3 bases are TGTGCCAGCAGCCCAGGGAATAATTCACCCCTCCACTTT. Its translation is CASSPGNNSPLHF.

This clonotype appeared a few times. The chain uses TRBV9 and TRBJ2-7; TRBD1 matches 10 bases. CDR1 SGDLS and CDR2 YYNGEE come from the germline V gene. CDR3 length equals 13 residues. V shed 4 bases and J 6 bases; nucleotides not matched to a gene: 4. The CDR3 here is CASSQGQGSEQYF. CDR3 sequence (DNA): TGTGCCAGCAGCCAGGGACAGGGGAGCGAGCAGTACTTC.

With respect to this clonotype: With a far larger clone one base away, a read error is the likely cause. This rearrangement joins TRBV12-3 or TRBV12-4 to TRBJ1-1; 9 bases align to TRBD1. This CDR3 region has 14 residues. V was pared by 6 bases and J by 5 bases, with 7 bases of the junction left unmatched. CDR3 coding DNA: TGTGCCAGCAGCCGGGACAGGGAAGGGACTGAAGCTTTCTTT. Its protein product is CASSRDREGTEAFF.

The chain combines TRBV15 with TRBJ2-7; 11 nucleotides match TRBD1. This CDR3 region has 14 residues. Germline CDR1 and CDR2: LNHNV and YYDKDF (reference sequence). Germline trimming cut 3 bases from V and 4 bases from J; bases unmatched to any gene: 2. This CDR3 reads CATSRDRGLYEQYF. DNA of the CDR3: TGTGCCACCAGCAGGGACAGGGGGCTTTACGAGCAGTACTTC.

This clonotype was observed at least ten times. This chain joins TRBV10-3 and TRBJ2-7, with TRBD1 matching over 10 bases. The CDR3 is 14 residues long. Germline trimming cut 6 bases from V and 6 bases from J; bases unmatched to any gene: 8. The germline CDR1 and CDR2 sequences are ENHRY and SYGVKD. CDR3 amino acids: CAISPGTGDPEQYF. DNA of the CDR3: TGTGCCATCAGCCCCGGGACAGGGGATCCCGAGCAGTACTTC.

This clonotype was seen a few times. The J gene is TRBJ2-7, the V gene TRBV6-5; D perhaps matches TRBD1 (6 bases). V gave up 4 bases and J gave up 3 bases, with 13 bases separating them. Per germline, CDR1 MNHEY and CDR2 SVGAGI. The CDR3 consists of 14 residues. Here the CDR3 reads CASSSVTGRYEQYF. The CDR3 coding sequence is TGTGCCAGCAGTTCGGTGACAGGCCGCTACGAGCAGTACTTC.